One and the same sample provided the 14 T cell receptor beta chains below, sequenced in a study of cytomegalovirus exposure and HLA in healthy donors. In the PCR, 60 Vbeta and 13 Jbeta primers were used. Profiling relied on immunoSEQ multiplex PCR, and the TCRdb table lists in-frame clones only, not all of them. The table has around 130,000 clones, roughly 84% seen once. Material: PBMCs. The origin of the receptors is a woman younger than 30 in good health and CMV-seropositive.

This chain links TRBV5-1 with TRBJ1-3; no clear D gene. The CDR3 is 16 amino acids. Deletions cut 4 bases from V and 3 bases from J, with 17 bases between. Germline-derived CDR1 and CDR2 are SGHRS and YFSETQ. The CDR3, as DNA: TGCGCCAGCAGCCGCGGCGGCGTTGAGGGTGGAAACACCATATATTTT. Translated, it gives CASSRGGVEGGNTIYF.

The chain couples TRBV25-1 to TRBJ1-1; D remains ambiguous. The germline V gene encodes CDR1 MGHDK and CDR2 SYGVNS. V dropped 1 base and J dropped 8 bases, with 5 bases sitting between them. The length of the CDR3 is 11 residues. The CDR3 loop reads CASSESREAFF. CDR3 nucleotides: TGTGCCAGCAGTGAATCGAGAGAAGCTTTCTTT. Full variable domain (rest looked up from reference TRBV25-1 and TRBJ1-1): EADIYQTPRYLVIGTGKKITLECSQTMGHDKMYWYQQDPGMELHLIHYSYGVNSTEKGDLSSESTVSRIRTEHFPLTLESARPSHTSQYLCASSESREAFFGQGTRLTVV.

The chain links TRBV6-5 to TRBJ1-2, with TRBD1 matching 11 bases. The germline V gene encodes CDR1 MNHEY and CDR2 SVGAGI. The CDR3 extends over 12 amino acids. J lost 8 bases, V lost 11 bases, and 7 bases had no gene match. CDR3 in amino acids: CAVGQGARGYTF. The CDR3 nucleotides are TGTGCCGTAGGACAGGGGGCTCGAGGCTACACCTTC.

The CDR3 nucleotides read TGTGCCAGCAGAAAAGGACAGGGGGGATCCTACGAGCAGTACTTC. It specifies CASRKGQGGSYEQYF. This chain uses TRBV6-5 with TRBJ2-7; 10 bases are shared with TRBD1. This CDR3 region has 15 residues. V dropped 6 bases and J dropped 1; count of bases not matched to a gene: 6. Germline values: CDR1 MNHEY, CDR2 SVGAGI.

The count of this clone is one. The chain carries TRBV6-1 and TRBJ2-7; TRBD1 agrees at 9 bases. V trimming: 6 bases; J trimming: 7 bases; junction bases outside the gene matches: 10. Germline V lookup: CDR1 MNHNS, CDR2 SASEGT. The CDR3 runs 14 residues. CDR3 in DNA: TGTGCCAGCAGCCCCGGGACAGGGCCAGTGGAGCAGTACTTC. Translation gives CASSPGTGPVEQYF.

This chain links TRBV18 with TRBJ2-3, with D tentatively TRBD2 (5 bases). This CDR3 has 15 amino acids. Germline V lookup: CDR1 KGHSH, CDR2 LQKENI. V lost 0 bases and J lost 1, with 8 bases in between. This CDR3 reads CASSPPGLGTDTQYF. Written as DNA, the CDR3 is TGTGCCAGCTCACCACCAGGACTGGGCACAGATACGCAGTATTTT. The whole variable domain, filled in from reference TRBV18 and TRBJ2-3, reads NAGVMQNPRHLVRRRGQEARLRCSPMKGHSHVYWYRQLPEEGLKFMVYLQKENIIDESGMPKERFSAEFPKEGPSILRIQQVVRGDSAAYFCASSPPGLGTDTQYFGPGTRLTVL.

The table lists this clone with a few counts. The genes are TRBV11-2 and TRBJ2-1; D possibly corresponds to TRBD1 (6 bases). From germline, CDR1 is SGHAT and CDR2 FQNNGV. Trimming cost V 3 bases and J 9 bases, with 15 bases left between them. The CDR3 totals 14 residues. CDR3 region: CASSFLRTAPEQFF. The CDR3 DNA is TGTGCCAGCAGCTTTCTCAGGACAGCTCCTGAGCAGTTCTTC.

This rearrangement joins TRBV11-2 to TRBJ2-3; TRBD2 matches 11 bases. CDR3 length: 16 residues. Germline assignment: CDR1 SGHAT and CDR2 FQNNGV. After removal of 5 bases from V and 4 bases from J, the junction contained 8 bases not matched to a gene. For the CDR3, the DNA is TGTGCCAGCAGCACCTTAGCGGGGGGGCCCTCAGATACGCAGTATTTT. Amino acid sequence: CASSTLAGGPSDTQYF.

The J gene is TRBJ2-2, the V gene TRBV4-1, with a possible D match to TRBD1 (5 bases). The germline V gene encodes CDR1 MGHRA and CDR2 YSYEKL. The CDR3 covers 15 residues. V shed 3 bases and J shed 0 bases, with 8 bases lying between them. The CDR3 here is CASSQTDPNTGELFF. CDR3 DNA: TGCGCCAGCAGCCAGACAGATCCGAACACCGGGGAGCTGTTTTTT.

The chain uses TRBV12-5 and TRBJ2-1; a weak D match, TRBD2 (5 bases). This CDR3 contains 12 residues. Germline lookup yields CDR1 LGHNT and CDR2 FRNRAP. V lost 2 bases to trimming and J lost 7 bases, with 6 bases between them. The chain's CDR3 is CASGLPGNEQFF. The CDR3 bases are TGTGCTAGTGGTTTGCCGGGGAATGAGCAGTTCTTC.

The chain has TRBV29-1 and TRBJ1-1; D is possibly TRBD1 (6 bases). The CDR3 extends over 13 amino acids. Trimming removed 2 bases from V and 3 bases from J, with 10 bases in between. Germline V gene data show CDR1 as SQVTM and CDR2 as ANQGSEA. This CDR3 is CSVETGMDTEAFF. The CDR3 DNA sequence: TGCAGCGTTGAAACAGGGATGGACACTGAAGCTTTCTTT.

This rearrangement joins TRBV7-8 to TRBJ1-4, with TRBD1 as a possible D gene (6 bases). Trimming removed 4 bases at V and 1 base at J, with 10 bases between. Germline lookup yields CDR1 SGHVS and CDR2 FQNEAQ. The CDR3 extends over 15 amino acids. CDR3 sequence (DNA): TGTGCCAGCAGCTCAACAGGGAGAACTAATGAAAAACTGTTTTTT. Translating gives CASSSTGRTNEKLFF. The full variable domain, in which reference TRBV7-8 and TRBJ1-4 provide the parts outside the CDR3, is GAGVSQSPRYKVAKRGQDVALRCDPISGHVSLFWYQQALGQGPEFLTYFQNEAQLDKSGLPSDRFFAERPEGSVSTLKIQRTQQEDSAVYLCASSSTGRTNEKLFFGSGTQLSVL.

The chain is built from TRBV6-1 and TRBJ2-3, with TRBD1 identical over 12 bases. The J segment lost 5 bases and the V segment lost 3 bases, leaving 3 bases of the junction unmatched. The CDR3 length is 15 residues. Germline V gene data show CDR1 as MNHNS and CDR2 as SASEGT. The CDR3 sequence: CASSEGDRGLDTQYF. The CDR3 DNA is TGTGCCAGCAGTGAGGGGGACAGGGGGCTAGATACGCAGTATTTT.

J is TRBJ2-3 and V is TRBV4-2, with D unclear. The V and J ends lost 0 bases and 2 bases respectively, with 9 bases between them. Germline V lookup: CDR1 LGHNA, CDR2 YNFKEQ. The CDR3 is 15 amino acids. The CDR3 is CASSQEAPHTDTQYF. The CDR3 coding sequence is TGTGCCAGCAGCCAAGAGGCCCCTCACACAGATACGCAGTATTTT.